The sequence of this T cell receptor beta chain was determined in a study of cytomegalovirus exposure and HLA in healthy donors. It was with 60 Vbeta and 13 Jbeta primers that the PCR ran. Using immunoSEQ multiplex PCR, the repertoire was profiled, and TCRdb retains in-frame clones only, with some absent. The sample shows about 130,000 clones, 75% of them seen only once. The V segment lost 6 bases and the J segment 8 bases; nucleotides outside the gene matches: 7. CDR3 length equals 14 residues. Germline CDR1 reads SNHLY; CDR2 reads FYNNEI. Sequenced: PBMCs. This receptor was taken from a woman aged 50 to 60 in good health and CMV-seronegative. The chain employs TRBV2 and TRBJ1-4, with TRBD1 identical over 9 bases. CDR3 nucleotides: TGTGCCAGCAGCGGACAGGGGAGTCGAGAAAAACTGTTTTTT. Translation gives CASSGQGSREKLFF.